The TCR beta chain under discussion was sequenced for a study of control samples from healthy donors and cancer patients. Germline-derived CDR1 and CDR2 are SGHNT and YYREEE (reference sequence). The CDR3 runs 14 residues. V lost 2 bases to trimming and J lost 0 bases, with 7 bases between them. Method: immunoSEQ multiplex PCR; TCRdb's copy keeps in-frame clones and lacks some. The sample lists under 150,000 clones, about 88% occurring once. This TCR came from a woman in her twenties or thirties in good health. The V and J genes are TRBV5-4 and TRBJ2-3, with unresolved D. Sequencing was done on a sample of blood. The CDR3 bases are TGTGCCAGCAGCTTTCCCCTGAGCACAGATACGCAGTATTTT. Residues: CASSFPLSTDTQYF.